The present TCR beta chain was sequenced within a study of T cell responses to AZD1222 COVID-19 vaccine. Findings of the study overall: Unmutated variant regions reportedly attract nearly half of all spike-specific TCRs. The donor group comprised mostly white British people and more females; the analysis possibly underestimated clonal diversity. Baseline antibody screening turned up just six seropositive AZD1222 recipients.

Generated by immunoSEQ multiplex PCR, the TCRdb table keeps only in-frame clones and is missing some. The sample includes under 200,000 clones, 85% to 95% of them seen just once. The germline V and J ends were trimmed by 4 bases and 10 bases, with 11 bases remaining between them. CDR1 GTSNPN and CDR2 SVGIG come from the germline V gene (reference sequence). The CDR3 has 11 amino acids. Points on this clone: Its antigen is as yet unknown.

V and J are TRBV30 and TRBJ2-1, with D perhaps TRBD2 (5 bases). The sequenced sample was peripheral blood, obtained 28 days after the second dose of the MenACWY control vaccine. This receptor was identified in an adult who received the MenACWY meningococcal vaccine as a control. The CDR3 DNA sequence: TGTGCCTGGAACCTAGCAAACGAGCAGTTCTTC. As protein: CAWNLANEQFF.